The 22 T cell receptor beta chains below come from one sample, sequenced in a study of cytomegalovirus exposure and HLA in healthy donors. The PCR ran on 60 Vbeta and 13 Jbeta primers. The assay was immunoSEQ multiplex PCR, and TCRdb's table has in-frame clones only and misses some. The table lists 200,000 or so clones, over 75% of them singletons, with around 4% in the top ten. Material: PBMCs. Receptors originate from a middle-aged man in good health and CMV-seronegative.

The rearrangement joins TRBV7-9 to TRBJ2-7; 7 bases agree with TRBD1. The CDR3 loop spans 19 amino acids. CDR1 SEHNR and CDR2 FQNEAQ come from the germline V gene (reference sequence). V dropped 5 bases and J dropped 2; count of bases not matched to a gene: 21. CDR3 sequence (DNA): TGTGCCAGCAGCCCTACCCCCAGAGTGAACAGGGGCTATACCTACGAGCAGTACTTC. Translated: CASSPTPRVNRGYTYEQYF.

The J gene is TRBJ1-5, the V gene TRBV6-5, with D possibly matching TRBD1 (6 bases). There are 14 residues in the CDR3. Trimming stripped 6 bases from V and 1 base from J, with 10 bases between. CDR1 is MNHEY and CDR2 is SVGAGI in the germline V gene. CDR3 in DNA: TGTGCCAGCAGGAGGGGGATGAGCAATCAGCCCCAGCATTTT. It yields the protein CASRRGMSNQPQHF.

The chain employs TRBV19 and TRBJ1-1, with 8 bases lining up with TRBD1. The CDR3 loop spans 13 amino acids. From germline, CDR1 is LNHDA and CDR2 SQIVND (reference sequence). Losses at the gene ends were 5 bases for V and 8 bases for J; bases not matched to a gene: 7. The CDR3 coding sequence is TGTGCCAGTAGTGATGTCAGGGGGCGAGAAGCTTTCTTT. It translates to CASSDVRGREAFF.

The chain couples TRBV4-1 to TRBJ1-1, with unresolved D. With 1 base removed from V and 8 bases from J, the gap between germline ends came to 23 bases. Germline V gives CDR1 MGHRA, CDR2 YSYEKL. The CDR3 has 17 residues. This CDR3 is CASSQGEFGVTPREAFF. CDR3 sequence (DNA): TGCGCCAGCAGCCAAGGAGAATTCGGGGTAACCCCACGGGAAGCTTTCTTT.

This chain joins TRBV18 and TRBJ2-7; D is ambiguous. This CDR3 comprises 14 residues. CDR1 is KGHSH, CDR2 LQKENI, per germline. Trimming removed 2 bases from V and 1 base from J, with 9 bases in between. The CDR3 region is CASSPNGRSYEQYF. The CDR3 bases are TGTGCCAGCTCACCAAATGGTCGGTCCTACGAGCAGTACTTC. The full variable domain, its missing parts supplied by reference TRBV18 and TRBJ2-7, is NAGVMQNPRHLVRRRGQEARLRCSPMKGHSHVYWYRQLPEEGLKFMVYLQKENIIDESGMPKERFSAEFPKEGPSILRIQQVVRGDSAAYFCASSPNGRSYEQYFGPGTRLTVT.

The chain combines TRBV7-2 with TRBJ1-1, with D possibly matching TRBD1 (5 bases). Trimming cost V 2 bases and J 7 bases, with 14 bases left between them. Germline CDR1 and CDR2: SGHTA and FQGNSA. The CDR3 covers 14 residues. In DNA, the CDR3 is TGTGCCAGCAGCTTAAATGCAAGGCAGGGTGAAGCTTTCTTT. Translating gives CASSLNARQGEAFF.

As to this clone: Other DNA sequences within the sample encode an identical CDR3. The V call is TRBV18, the J call TRBJ2-1; 11 bases are shared with TRBD1. This CDR3 comprises 16 residues. CDR1 KGHSH and CDR2 LQKENI come from the germline V gene. With V trimmed by 6 bases and J by 4 bases, 8 bases remained unmatched. This CDR3 is CASSPSGTGGYNEQFF. As DNA, the CDR3 is TGTGCCAGCTCCCCCTCCGGGACAGGGGGTTACAATGAGCAGTTCTTC.

In nucleotides, the CDR3 is TGTGCCAGCAGTGAACAGGGCTATGGCTACACCTTC. Translated: CASSEQGYGYTF. The chain is built from TRBV2 and TRBJ1-2; D is perhaps TRBD1 (5 bases). The germline CDR1 and CDR2 sequences are SNHLY and FYNNEI. This CDR3 spans 12 amino acids. V lost 2 bases and J lost 4, with 5 bases in between.

The chain recombines TRBV7-6 with TRBJ2-3, with D tentatively TRBD2 (5 bases). This CDR3 spans 15 amino acids. Trimming removed 3 bases from V and 2 bases from J, with 12 bases in between. The V gene's germline CDR1 is SGHVS and CDR2 FNYEAQ. CDR3 protein: CASSLLLGSTDTQYF. CDR3 DNA sequence: TGTGCCAGCAGCTTGTTACTAGGTTCCACAGATACGCAGTATTTT.

In its sample, this clone was seen a few times. The rearrangement uses TRBV7-9 and TRBJ2-7; D not resolved. This CDR3 is built from 12 residues. V lost 5 bases and J lost 2, with 7 bases in between. Germline-derived CDR1 and CDR2 are SEHNR and FQNEAQ (reference sequence). CDR3 nucleotides: TGTGCCAGCAGCCCTACGACCTACGAGCAGTACTTC. Translation: CASSPTTYEQYF.

V gene TRBV13 combines with J gene TRBJ2-7; 10 positions agree with TRBD1. Germline CDR1 reads PRHDT; CDR2 reads FYEKMQ (reference sequence). V trimming: 4 bases; J trimming: 5 bases; junction bases outside the gene matches: 5. The CDR3 is made up of 14 amino acids. The chain's CDR3 is CASSSQTGGDEQYF. In DNA form, the CDR3 reads TGTGCCAGCAGCTCCCAGACAGGGGGCGACGAGCAGTACTTC.

The table lists this clone with a count of one. J is TRBJ2-3 and V is TRBV5-5, with TRBD2 matching 8 bases. There are 15 residues in the CDR3. The germline gives CDR1 SGHKS, CDR2 YYEKEE (reference sequence). V was pared by 3 bases and J by 3 bases, with 6 bases of the junction left unmatched. For the CDR3, the DNA is TGTGCCAGCAGCTCCGGACTAGCTAGGACAGATACGCAGTATTTT. Protein: CASSSGLARTDTQYF.

The V gene is TRBV10-3, the J gene TRBJ2-5; 9 bases align to TRBD1. The J call is in doubt because the DNA end fits TRBJ2-7 better. CDR1 and CDR2 from the germline V gene are ENHRY and SYGVKD. The CDR3 contains 17 residues. The CDR3 DNA reads TGTGCCATCAGCGGGACAGGGCTCGGACTCCTCTTGAGCGAGCAGTACTTC. Its translation: CAISGTGLGLLLSEQYF.

The chain recombines TRBV6-5 with TRBJ2-7, with D tentatively TRBD1 (5 bases). Germline V lookup: CDR1 MNHEY, CDR2 SVGAGI. Trimming pared 4 bases from V and 1 base from J, leaving 11 bases between. The CDR3 covers 14 residues. CDR3 bases: TGTGCCAGCAGTTTCGCAGGGCTGTCCTACGAGCAGTACTTC. Its translation is CASSFAGLSYEQYF.

The chain links TRBV4-1 to TRBJ1-3; D unresolved. Germline CDR1 reads MGHRA; CDR2 reads YSYEKL. This CDR3 spans 13 amino acids. The V end lost 0 bases, the J end lost 5 bases, and 5 bases lay between the germline ends. CDR3 DNA sequence: TGCGCCAGCAGCCAAGAAAGCAGAAACACCATATATTTT. Residues: CASSQESRNTIYF.

This clone has only one observation. The V call is TRBV6-5, the J call TRBJ2-7, with D tentatively TRBD2 (7 bases). The germline V gene encodes CDR1 MNHEY and CDR2 SVGAGI. This CDR3 contains 15 residues. The V end lost 5 bases, the J end lost 3 bases, and 17 bases lay between the germline ends. The CDR3 bases are TGTGCCAGCAGTCGAGGGGGTGGGGGGGGCTACGAGCAGTACTTC. Residues: CASSRGGGGGYEQYF.

A word on this clone: Germline and junction disagree at one end, which may indicate a read error. J is TRBJ2-7 and V is TRBV18; D may be TRBD2 (5 bases). CDR3 length: 12 amino acids. Germline V gene lookup returns CDR1 KGHSH and CDR2 LQKENI. The CDR3 nucleotides are TGTGCCAGCTCCCCACCCCGAGGGGAGCAGTACTTC. Translating gives CASSPPRGEQYF.

This clone was found a few times. The chain has TRBV28 and TRBJ1-2; D gene ambiguous. This CDR3 is 14 amino acids long. The V end was cut by 5 bases, the J end by 0 bases, with 10 bases between. Germline V gives CDR1 MDHEN, CDR2 SYDVKM. The DNA for the CDR3 is TGTGCCAGCAGTCCCGCACAGCCTAACTATGGCTACACCTTC. Its translation: CASSPAQPNYGYTF.

The chain couples TRBV6-1 to TRBJ1-1; possibly TRBD1 for D (6 bases). The V gene lost 7 bases and the J gene lost 8 bases, with 14 bases spanning the gap. This CDR3 has 12 residues. Germline CDR1 MNHNS, CDR2 SASEGT. CDR3 loop: CASTLGGGEAFF. CDR3 DNA sequence: TGTGCCAGCACCCTTGGGGGGGGCGAAGCTTTCTTT.

The rearrangement joins TRBV7-2 to TRBJ1-3; D may be TRBD1 (6 bases). Per the germline V gene, CDR1 is SGHTA and CDR2 is FQGNSA. This CDR3 is built from 16 residues. The V end lost 6 bases, the J end lost 1 base, and 16 bases lay between the germline ends. This CDR3 reads CASRPDRDTSGNTIYF. Written as DNA, the CDR3 is TGTGCCAGCAGGCCAGACCGGGACACTTCTGGAAACACCATATATTTT.

V and J are TRBV7-8 and TRBJ2-1; the match to TRBD2 covers 10 bases. The CDR3 is made up of 15 amino acids. Trimming took 4 bases from V and 8 from J; bases not matched to a gene: 8. CDR1 SGHVS and CDR2 FQNEAQ come from the germline V gene. As DNA, the CDR3 is TGTGCCAGCAGCTCGATAGCGGGGGGAAGTTATGAGCAGTTCTTC. This codes for CASSSIAGGSYEQFF.

The chain recombines TRBV9 with TRBJ2-4; D is possibly TRBD2 (6 bases). Germline-derived CDR1 and CDR2 are SGDLS and YYNGEE. This CDR3 region has 15 residues. The V gene lost 7 bases and the J gene lost 5 bases, with 19 bases spanning the gap. CDR3 coding DNA: TGTGCCAGCGCGAAGACTGGAAGGGAGGAAAACATTCAGTACTTC. It specifies CASAKTGREENIQYF.